These T cell receptor beta chains were read from a single sample in a study of Ad26.COV2.S vaccination and SARS-CoV-2 variants. Assay used: immunoSEQ multiplex PCR; TCRdb lists only in-frame clones, some missing. The repertoire holds about 370,000 clones, with around 89% as singletons. The source material was peripheral blood, sampled in a trial of Ad26.COV2.S vaccine versus placebo. The receptors originated from a person between 18 and 65 years old who received the Ad26.COV2.S COVID-19 vaccine or a placebo. Both conserved end residues are part of each CDR3.

CASGTSGAQETQYF | TRBV5-1
CASSDGFDGYTF | TRBV6-4
CASSPHGVGEKLFF | TRBV5-5
CASSPEGQGQGNGYTF | TRBV5-1
CASSLVTGGENEQYF | TRBV28
CASSFAAGEQYF | TRBV6-2/TRBV6-3
CATSRDNPITSSYNEQFF | TRBV15
CASSSSPWGGYEQYF | TRBV7-6
CASRLDRGPHSGANVLTF | TRBV12-2
CASSLGGGLSSYNEQFF | TRBV7-2
CASSEAGSRQPQHF | TRBV6-1
CASRGIVAKNIQYF | TRBV6-5
CASSPDRGSHNEQFF | TRBV11-3
CASSQETRGPLETQYF | TRBV14
CSVVGREGRDTQYF | TRBV29-1
CASREGEEKLFF | TRBV6-1
CASSQLTGYGEQYF | TRBV6-6
CASTPNTGTVYEQYF | TRBV2
CASSSDTFRGTDTQYF | TRBV5-1
CASSPPAGGVGEQYF | TRBV18
CATSDSRDRTYGYTF | TRBV24-1
CSVRTGIDSPLHF | TRBV29-1
CASSLLGQGATRGYTF | TRBV5-1
CASSLGRGSYGYTF | TRBV27
CASSLGLARYQETQYF | TRBV11-3
CASSPTVNEQFF | TRBV5-5
CASKGGRLETQYF | TRBV12-3/TRBV12-4
CASSSYRGLVRNTEAFF | TRBV14
CASSPGQNTDTQYF | TRBV6-2/TRBV6-3